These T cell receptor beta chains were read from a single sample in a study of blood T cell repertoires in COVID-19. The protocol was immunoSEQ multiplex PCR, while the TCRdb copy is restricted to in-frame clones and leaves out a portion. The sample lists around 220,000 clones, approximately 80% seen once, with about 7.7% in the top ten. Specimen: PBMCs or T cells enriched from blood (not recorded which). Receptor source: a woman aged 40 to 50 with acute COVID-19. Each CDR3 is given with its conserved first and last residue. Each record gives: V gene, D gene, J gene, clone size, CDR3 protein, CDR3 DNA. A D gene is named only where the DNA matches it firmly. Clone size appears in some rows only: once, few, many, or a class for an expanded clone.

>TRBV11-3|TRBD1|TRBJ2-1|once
CASSLGDRPTYNEQFF
TGTGCCAGCAGCTTAGGGGACAGGCCGACCTACAATGAGCAGTTCTTC
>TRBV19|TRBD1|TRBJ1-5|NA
CASSNRVDRAVDQPQHF
TGTGCCAGTAGTAATCGGGTGGACAGGGCGGTTGATCAGCCCCAGCATTTT
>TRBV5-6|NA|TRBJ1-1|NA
CASSLRLNTEAFF
TGTGCCAGCAGCCTACGTTTGAACACTGAAGCTTTCTTT
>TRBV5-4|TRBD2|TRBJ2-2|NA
CASSPTGLAGGSGELFF
TGTGCCAGCAGCCCTACCGGACTAGCGGGAGGGTCCGGGGAGCTGTTTTTT
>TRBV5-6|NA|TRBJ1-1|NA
CASSLGATNTEAFF
TGTGCCAGCAGCCTGGGGGCCACGAACACTGAAGCTTTCTTT
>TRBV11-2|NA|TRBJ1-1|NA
CASSLAGFDEAFF
TGTGCCAGCAGCTTAGCAGGGTTCGATGAAGCTTTCTTT
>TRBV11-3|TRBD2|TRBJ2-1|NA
CASSLRRGGGEQFF
TGTGCCAGCAGCTTAAGGCGGGGGGGAGGTGAGCAGTTCTTC
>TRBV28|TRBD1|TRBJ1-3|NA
CASRLAVQGAGGNTIYF
TGTGCCAGCAGGCTCGCCGTTCAGGGGGCTGGAGGAAACACCATATATTTT
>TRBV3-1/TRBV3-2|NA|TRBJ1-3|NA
CASSQTEGNTIYF
TGTGCCAGCAGCCAGACGGAGGGAAACACCATATATTTT
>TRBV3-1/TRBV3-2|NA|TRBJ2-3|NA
CASSQAGGDTQYF
TGTGCCAGCAGCCAAGCGGGTGGAGATACGCAGTATTTT
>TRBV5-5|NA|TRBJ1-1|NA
CASSSFWTVLGNTEAFF
TGTGCCAGCAGCTCCTTTTGGACAGTGTTGGGGAACACTGAAGCTTTCTTT
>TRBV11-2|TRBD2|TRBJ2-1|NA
CASSRLAGTGYNEQFF
TGTGCCAGCAGTCGACTAGCGGGAACCGGCTACAATGAGCAGTTCTTC
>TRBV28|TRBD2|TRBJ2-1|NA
CASSQGTSGINEQFF
TGTGCCAGCAGTCAAGGGACTAGCGGGATCAATGAGCAGTTCTTC
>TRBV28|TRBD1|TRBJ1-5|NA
CASRGADREAQHF
TGTGCCAGCCGAGGGGCGGACAGGGAGGCCCAGCATTTT
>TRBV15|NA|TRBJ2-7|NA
CATSRDADRDYEQYF
TGTGCCACCAGCAGAGATGCGGACAGAGACTACGAGCAGTACTTC
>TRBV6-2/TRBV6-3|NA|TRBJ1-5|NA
CASSYSTNSQPQHF
TGTGCCAGCAGTTACTCGACAAACTCTCAGCCCCAGCATTTT
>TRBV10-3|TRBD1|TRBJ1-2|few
CAIRGTGGQAYGYTF
TGTGCCATCAGGGGGACAGGGGGACAAGCATATGGCTACACCTTC
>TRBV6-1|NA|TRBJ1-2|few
CASSEVRPENYGYTF
TGTGCCAGCAGTGAAGTCAGGCCCGAGAACTATGGCTACACCTTC
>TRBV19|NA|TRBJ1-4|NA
CASSFQTGASEKLFF
TGTGCCAGTAGTTTTCAGACAGGAGCCTCAGAAAAACTGTTTTTT
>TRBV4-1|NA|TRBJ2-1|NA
CASSQLLMAEQFF
TGCGCCAGCAGCCAGCTCCTTATGGCCGAGCAGTTCTTC
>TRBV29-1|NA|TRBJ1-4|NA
CSGTDFNEKLFF
TGCAGCGGGACAGACTTTAATGAAAAACTGTTTTTT
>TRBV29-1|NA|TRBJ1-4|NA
CSVEPSGGEKLFF
TGCAGCGTTGAACCCTCGGGGGGTGAAAAACTGTTTTTT
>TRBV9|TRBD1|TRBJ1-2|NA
CASSQKQGNYGYTF
TGTGCCAGCAGCCAAAAACAGGGGAACTATGGCTACACCTTC
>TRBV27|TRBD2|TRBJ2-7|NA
CAGLGEQYF
TGTGCCGGACTAGGCGAGCAGTACTTC
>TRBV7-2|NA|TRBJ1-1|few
CASSLGSGLNTEAFF
TGTGCCAGCAGCTTAGGCTCAGGGCTGAACACTGAAGCTTTCTTT
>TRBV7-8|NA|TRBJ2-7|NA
CASSPFHEQYF
TGTGCCAGCAGCCCCTTCCACGAGCAGTACTTC
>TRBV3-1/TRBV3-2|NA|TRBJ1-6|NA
CASRLGEAGNSPLHF
TGTGCCAGCAGACTAGGGGAGGCCGGTAATTCACCCCTCCACTTT
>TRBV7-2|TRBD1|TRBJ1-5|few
CASSLEATGDQPQHF
TGTGCCAGCAGCTTAGAGGCGACAGGGGACCAGCCCCAGCATTTT
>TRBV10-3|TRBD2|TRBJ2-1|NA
CAISESISSGGGSEQFF
TGTGCCATCAGTGAGTCGATAAGTAGCGGGGGCGGGAGTGAGCAGTTCTTC
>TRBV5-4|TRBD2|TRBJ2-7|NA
CASSPSGGASYEQYF
TGTGCCAGCAGCCCTAGCGGGGGGGCTTCCTACGAGCAGTACTTC
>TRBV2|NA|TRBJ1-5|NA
CASSTQSNQPQHF
TGTGCCAGCAGTACCCAGTCCAATCAGCCCCAGCATTTT
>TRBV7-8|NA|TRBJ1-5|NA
CASSLVGLGGGGNQPQHF
TGTGCCAGCAGCTTAGTCGGGTTGGGGGGAGGTGGCAATCAGCCCCAGCATTTT
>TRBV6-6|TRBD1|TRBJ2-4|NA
CASNVRQGLAKNIQYF
TGTGCCAGCAATGTTAGACAGGGTCTAGCCAAAAACATTCAGTACTTC
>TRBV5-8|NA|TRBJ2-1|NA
CASSFGLTLSNEQFF
TGTGCCAGCAGCTTCGGACTAACCCTAAGCAATGAGCAGTTCTTC
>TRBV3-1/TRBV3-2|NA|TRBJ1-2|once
CASSQGAGVRYGYTF
TGTGCCAGCAGCCAAGGGGCAGGGGTAAGGTATGGCTACACCTTC
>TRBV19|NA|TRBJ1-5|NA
CASSDQGSQPQHF
TGTGCCAGTAGTGATCAGGGATCACAGCCCCAGCATTTT
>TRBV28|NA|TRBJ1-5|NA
CASRGGQGIQPQHF
TGTGCCAGCAGGGGGGGGCAGGGGATTCAGCCCCAGCATTTT
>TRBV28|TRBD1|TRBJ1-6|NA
CASSPGQGYSPLHF
TGTGCCAGCAGTCCGGGACAGGGTTATTCACCCCTCCACTTT
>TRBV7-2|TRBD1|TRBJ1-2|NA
CASSFRQGAQGYTF
TGTGCCAGCAGCTTTCGACAGGGGGCGCAAGGCTACACCTTC
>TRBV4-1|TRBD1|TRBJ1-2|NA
CASSQPDRAYGYTF
TGCGCCAGCAGCCAACCGGACAGGGCCTATGGCTACACCTTC
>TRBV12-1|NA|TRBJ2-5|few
CASSRGTPETQYF
TGTGCCAGCAGCCGAGGGACACCAGAGACCCAGTACTTC
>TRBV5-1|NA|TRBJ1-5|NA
CASSLVPGINQPQHF
TGCGCCAGCAGCTTAGTTCCAGGGATCAATCAGCCCCAGCATTTT
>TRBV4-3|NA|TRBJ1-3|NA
CASSQDSYSGNTIYF
TGCGCCAGCAGCCAGGACAGTTATTCTGGAAACACCATATATTTT
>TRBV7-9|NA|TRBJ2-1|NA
CASSRDSQAYNEQFF
TGTGCCAGCAGCCGGGACTCCCAGGCCTACAATGAGCAGTTCTTC
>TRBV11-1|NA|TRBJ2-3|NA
CASSFLRTDTQYF
TGTGCCAGCAGCTTCCTACGCACAGATACGCAGTATTTT
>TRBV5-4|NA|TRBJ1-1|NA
CASSLDGPTMNTEAFF
TGTGCCAGCAGCTTGGATGGGCCGACGATGAACACTGAAGCTTTCTTT
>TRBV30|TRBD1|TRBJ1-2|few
CISIQQGSYGYTF
TGTATAAGTATTCAACAGGGGAGCTATGGCTACACCTTC
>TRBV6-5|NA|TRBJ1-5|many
CASSYSRMQPQHF
TGTGCCAGCAGTTACTCGAGAATGCAGCCCCAGCATTTT
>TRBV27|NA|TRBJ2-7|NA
CASQRGGLSYEQYF
TGTGCCAGCCAAAGGGGGGGCCTCTCCTACGAGCAGTACTTC
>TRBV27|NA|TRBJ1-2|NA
CASSFSKQGSRGYTF
TGTGCCAGCAGTTTCTCGAAACAGGGATCGCGCGGCTACACCTTC
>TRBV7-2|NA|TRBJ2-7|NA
CASSLGTEYEQYF
TGTGCCAGCAGCTTAGGGACAGAATACGAGCAGTACTTC
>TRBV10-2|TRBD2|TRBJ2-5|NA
CASSDPPRGVGNQETQYF
TGCGCCAGCAGTGACCCTCCACGGGGGGTTGGTAACCAAGAGACCCAGTACTTC
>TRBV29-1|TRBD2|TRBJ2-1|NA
CSIKRGSSYNEQFF
TGCAGTATAAAGCGGGGCAGCTCCTACAATGAGCAGTTCTTC
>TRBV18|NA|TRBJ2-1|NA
CASSPQFTELFYNEQFF
TGTGCCAGCTCACCACAATTTACAGAGCTCTTCTACAATGAGCAGTTCTTC
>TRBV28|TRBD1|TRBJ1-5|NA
CASTTDRAPNQPQHF
TGTGCCAGCACTACCGACAGGGCCCCCAATCAGCCCCAGCATTTT
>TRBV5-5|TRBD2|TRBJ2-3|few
CASSLILAAPTDTQYF
TGTGCCAGCAGCTTGATCCTAGCGGCCCCCACAGATACGCAGTATTTT
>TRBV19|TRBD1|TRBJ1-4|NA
CASSATGGAAGKLFF
TGTGCCAGTAGTGCCACAGGGGGCGCGGCTGGAAAACTGTTTTTT
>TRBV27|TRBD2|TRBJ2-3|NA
CASSKGLAGFLPDTQYF
TGTGCCAGCAGTAAGGGACTAGCGGGATTTCTTCCAGATACGCAGTATTTT
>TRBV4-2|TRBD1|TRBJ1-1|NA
CASSRTGVGNTEAFF
TGTGCCAGCAGCCGAACAGGGGTCGGCAACACTGAAGCTTTCTTT
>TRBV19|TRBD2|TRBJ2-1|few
CASSRTPTLAGAPNEQFF
TGTGCCAGTAGTCGAACCCCTACACTAGCGGGAGCCCCGAATGAGCAGTTCTTC